Sequencing of this TCR beta chain was carried out in a study of blood T cell repertoires in COVID-19. Study at large: COVID-19 samples from acute and convalescent phases originated in the United States, Italy and Spain.

The repertoire was sequenced with immunoSEQ multiplex PCR; TCRdb's copy has only in-frame clones and lacks some. The sample consists of a few hundred thousand clones, around 84% of them appearing once. Comments on this clone: The sample holds other DNA sequences that translate to the same CDR3.

The V and J ends lost 5 bases and 1 base respectively, with 11 bases between them. The CDR3 is 14 amino acids. Germline-derived CDR1 and CDR2 are SGHTA and FQGNSA. Source material: peripheral blood. This chain uses TRBV7-2 with TRBJ1-1; D is unclear. This receptor was identified in a man aged 55 to 70 with acute or convalescent COVID-19. CDR3 in amino acids: CASSPRPGNTEAFF. The CDR3 coding sequence is TGTGCCAGCAGCCCTAGGCCTGGGAACACTGAAGCTTTCTTT. The whole variable domain, remainder taken from reference TRBV7-2 and TRBJ1-1, is GAGVSQSPSNKVTEKGKDVELRCDPISGHTALYWYRQSLGQGLEFLIYFQGNSAPDKSGLPSDRFSAERTGGSVSTLTIQRTQQEDSAVYLCASSPRPGNTEAFFGQGTRLTVV.